Listed here are 5 T cell receptor beta chains from one sample, sequenced in a study of Tregs in tolerant kidney transplant recipients. The assay was immunoSEQ multiplex PCR, and TCRdb's table has in-frame clones only and misses some. The sample totals 31,000 or so clones; its top ten clones hold around 14%. Specimen: CD8+ T cells from blood, collected before the transplant. The source is a human donor who received a combined kidney and bone marrow transplant.

Note on this clone: Coverage ceases 3 residues before the CDR3 finishes, and the germline J gene fills in the end. This chain connects TRBV10-3 to TRBJ2-2; 11 bases align to TRBD2. Germline CDR1 and CDR2: ENHRY and SYGVKD. V gave up 2 bases and J gave up 4 bases; unmatched junction bases: 3. The CDR3 covers 16 residues. CDR3 region: CAISEGTSGFTGELFF. The covered CDR3 bases are TGTGCCATCAGTGAGGGGACTAGCGGCTTCACCGGGGAG.

Concerning this clone: The observed sequence ends 3 residues before the CDR3 terminus, with the missing tail filled in from the germline J gene. This sequence joins TRBV5-1 and TRBJ2-7, with a tentative D call TRBD1 (5 bases). V lost 4 bases and J 1 base, leaving 12 bases between the germline ends. The V gene's germline CDR1 is SGHRS and CDR2 YFSETQ. This CDR3 comprises 14 residues. The CDR3 DNA, read in part, is TGCGCCAGCAGCATTAACAGGATTTCCTACGAG. Its protein product is CASSINRISYE. The entire CDR3 sequence reads CASSINRISYEQYF.

In the case of this clone: From the germline J gene comes the end of the CDR3, since the read stops 3 residues before it. The chain couples TRBV20-1 to TRBJ2-7, with 7 bases aligning to TRBD2. CDR1 and CDR2 (germline): DFQATT, SNEGSKA (reference sequence). The CDR3 has 16 residues. After removal of 3 bases from V and 3 bases from J, the junction contained 14 bases not matched to a gene. CDR3: CSARTPRAGRDYEQYF. The CDR3 bases that were read are TGCAGTGCTAGGACGCCCCGGGCAGGGAGGGACTACGAG.

Details on this clone: The read terminates 3 residues before the CDR3 end, so the remaining end is supplied by the germline J gene. The gene calls are TRBV5-6 and TRBJ2-7, with 10 bases lining up with TRBD1. Germline V lookup: CDR1 SGHDT, CDR2 YYEEEE. V shed 4 bases, J shed 2 bases, and the junction held 6 bases outside the gene matches. The CDR3 spans 15 residues. The covered CDR3 bases are TGTGCCAGCAGCCCTGCGGGACAGGGGCCCTACGAG. It is translated as CASSPAGQGPYE. The whole CDR3 sequence is CASSPAGQGPYEQYF.

Notes on this clone: The CDR3 end lies 3 residues beyond the end of the read and is filled in from the germline J gene. The rearrangement joins TRBV29-1 to TRBJ2-1, with 11 bases lining up with TRBD2. Germline V lookup: CDR1 SQVTM, CDR2 ANQGSEA. This CDR3 spans 16 amino acids. The V segment lost 7 bases and the J segment 7 bases; nucleotides outside the gene matches: 15. The CDR3 loop reads CSGLGASGRTANEQFF. CDR3 bases read: TGCAGCGGGCTCGGGGCTAGCGGGAGGACGGCAAATGAG.